Included here is one T cell receptor (beta chain) sequence, with context. Its antigen is not identified. The data were obtained in a study of OX40 agonist ivuxolimab in advanced cancers. About the study: Patients received ivuxolimab, an intravenous treatment, every 2 weeks at 0.01 to 10 mg/kg. General study results and limits: Dose levels from 0.1 to 3.0 mg/kg saw CD4+ and CD8+ blood T cells expand clonally by week 6. Expanded peripheral T-cell antigen specificity went undetermined.

Clones were read by immunoSEQ multiplex PCR, and TCRdb kept only the in-frame ones, dropping some. The sample contains 46,000 or so clones, 60% to 80% of which appear only once. Germline CDR1 and CDR2: SGHNT and YYREEE (reference sequence). V was shortened by 4 bases and J by 0 bases, with 17 bases between the two germline ends. The CDR3 extends over 17 amino acids. Material: CD4+ or CD8+ T cells sorted from blood, obtained in a trial of the OX40 agonist ivuxolimab. This TCR derives from an adult with an advanced solid tumor such as melanoma, head and neck, liver or kidney cancer. The genes are TRBV5-4 and TRBJ1-3; no clear D gene. CDR3: CASSRSPDVVSGNTIYF. CDR3 DNA sequence: TGTGCCAGCAGCAGATCTCCGGACGTCGTCTCTGGAAACACCATATATTTT.